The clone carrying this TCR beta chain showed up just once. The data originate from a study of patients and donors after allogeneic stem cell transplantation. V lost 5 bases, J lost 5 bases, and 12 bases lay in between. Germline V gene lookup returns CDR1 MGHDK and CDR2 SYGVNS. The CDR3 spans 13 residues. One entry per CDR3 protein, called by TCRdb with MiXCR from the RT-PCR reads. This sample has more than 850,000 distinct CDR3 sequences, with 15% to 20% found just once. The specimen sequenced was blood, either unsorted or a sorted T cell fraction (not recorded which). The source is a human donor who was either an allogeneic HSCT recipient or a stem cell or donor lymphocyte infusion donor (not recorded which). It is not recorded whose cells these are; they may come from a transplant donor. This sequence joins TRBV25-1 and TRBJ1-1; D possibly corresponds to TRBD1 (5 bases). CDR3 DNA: TGTGCCAGCAGTAGCGGGGGTCGGACTGAAGCTTTCTTT. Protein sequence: CASSSGGRTEAFF. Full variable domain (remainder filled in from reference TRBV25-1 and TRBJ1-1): EADIYQTPRYLVIGTGKKITLECSQTMGHDKMYWYQQDPGMELHLIHYSYGVNSTEKGDLSSESTVSRIRTEHFPLTLESARPSHTSQYLCASSSGGRTEAFFGQGTRLTVV.